This T cell receptor beta chain was sequenced during a study of T cells in localized non-small cell lung cancer. General study findings and limits: Higher blood T cell density went with longer overall survival. Appearing in adjacent lung were a median about 57 of the top 100 tumor clones. Heterogeneity remains possible, as sequencing covered one tumor region only. Uninvolved adjacent lung showed higher T cell clonality than tumor.

The protocol was immunoSEQ multiplex PCR, while the TCRdb copy is restricted to in-frame clones and leaves out a portion. Of around 50,000 clones listed, just over 85% were seen once; the top ten hold 4.5% to 5.5%. V was pared by 0 bases and J by 1 base, with 4 bases between. The CDR3 extends over 13 amino acids. Germline V lookup: CDR1 MNHEY, CDR2 SVGAGI. As to this clone: Its target is unknown.

This clonotype was obtained from a woman aged 40 to 75 with stage I lung adenocarcinoma. V usage is TRBV6-5 and J usage is TRBJ2-7; no firm D call. Here the sequenced sample was peripheral blood, taken before any cancer treatment. As DNA, the CDR3 is TGTGCCAGCAGTTACTCGACTTCCTACGAGCAGTACTTC. This translates into CASSYSTSYEQYF.